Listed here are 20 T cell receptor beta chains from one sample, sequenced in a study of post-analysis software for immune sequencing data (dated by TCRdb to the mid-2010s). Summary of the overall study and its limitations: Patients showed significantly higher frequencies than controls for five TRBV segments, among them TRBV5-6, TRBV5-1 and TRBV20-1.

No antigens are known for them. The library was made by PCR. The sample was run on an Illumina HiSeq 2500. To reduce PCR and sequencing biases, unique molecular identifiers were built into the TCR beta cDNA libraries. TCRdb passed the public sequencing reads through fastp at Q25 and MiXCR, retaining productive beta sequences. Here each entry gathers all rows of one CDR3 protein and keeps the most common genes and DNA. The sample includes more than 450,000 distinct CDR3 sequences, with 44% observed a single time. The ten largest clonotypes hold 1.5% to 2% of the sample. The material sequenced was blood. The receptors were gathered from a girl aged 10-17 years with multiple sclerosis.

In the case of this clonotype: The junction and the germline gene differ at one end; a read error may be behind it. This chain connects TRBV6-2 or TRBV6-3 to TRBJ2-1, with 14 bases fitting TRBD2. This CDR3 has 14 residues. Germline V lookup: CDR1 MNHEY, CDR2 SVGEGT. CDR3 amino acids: CANSFGLAGGEQFF. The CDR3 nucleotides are TGTGCCAACAGTTTCGGACTAGCGGGAGGTGAGCAGTTCTTC.

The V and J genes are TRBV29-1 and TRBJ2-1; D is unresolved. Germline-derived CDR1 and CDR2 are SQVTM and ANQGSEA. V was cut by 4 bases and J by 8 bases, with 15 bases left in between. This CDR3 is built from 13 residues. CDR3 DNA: TGCAGCGTTGTTGACATTGGCGACGATGAGCAGTTCTTC. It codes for CSVVDIGDDEQFF.

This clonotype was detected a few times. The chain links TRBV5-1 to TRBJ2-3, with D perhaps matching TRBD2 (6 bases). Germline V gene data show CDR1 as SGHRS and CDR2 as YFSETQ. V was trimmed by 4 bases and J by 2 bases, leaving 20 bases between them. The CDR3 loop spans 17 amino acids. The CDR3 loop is CASSGVAGPNPTDTQYF. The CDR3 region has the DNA TGCGCCAGCAGCGGGGTTGCGGGGCCCAACCCCACAGATACGCAGTATTTT. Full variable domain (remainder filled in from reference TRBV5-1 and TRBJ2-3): KAGVTQTPRYLIKTRGQQVTLSCSPISGHRSVSWYQQTPGQGLQFLFEYFSETQRNKGNFPGRFSGRQFSNSRSEMNVSTLELGDSALYLCASSGVAGPNPTDTQYFGPGTRLTVL.

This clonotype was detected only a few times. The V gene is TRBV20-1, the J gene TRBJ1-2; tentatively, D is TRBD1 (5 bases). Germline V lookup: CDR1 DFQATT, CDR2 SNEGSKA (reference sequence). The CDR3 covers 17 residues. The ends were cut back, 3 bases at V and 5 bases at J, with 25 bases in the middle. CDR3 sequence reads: CSARHRDSGFSSYGYTF. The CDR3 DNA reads TGCAGTGCTAGGCACCGGGACTCAGGTTTCTCCTCATATGGCTACACCTTC.

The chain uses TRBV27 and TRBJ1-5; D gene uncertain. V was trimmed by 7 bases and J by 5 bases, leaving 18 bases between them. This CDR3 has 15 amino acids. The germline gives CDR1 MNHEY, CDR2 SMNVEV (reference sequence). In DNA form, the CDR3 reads TGTGCCAGCATTCCTCAATTCGGGGTTGATCAGCCCCAGCATTTT. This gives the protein CASIPQFGVDQPQHF.

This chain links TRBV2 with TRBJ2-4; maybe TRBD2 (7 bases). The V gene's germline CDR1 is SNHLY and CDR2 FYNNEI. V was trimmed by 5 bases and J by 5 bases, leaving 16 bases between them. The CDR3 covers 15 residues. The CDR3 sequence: CASSLSRGAQNIQYF. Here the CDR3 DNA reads TGTGCCAGCAGTCTTAGTCGGGGGGCCCAAAACATTCAGTACTTC.

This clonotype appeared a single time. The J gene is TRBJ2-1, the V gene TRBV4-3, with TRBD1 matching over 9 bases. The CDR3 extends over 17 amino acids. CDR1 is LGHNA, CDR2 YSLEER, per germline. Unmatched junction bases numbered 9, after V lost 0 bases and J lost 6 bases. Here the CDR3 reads CASSQDTGQGGRNEQFF. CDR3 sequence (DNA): TGCGCCAGCAGCCAAGATACGGGACAGGGAGGGCGCAATGAGCAGTTCTTC.

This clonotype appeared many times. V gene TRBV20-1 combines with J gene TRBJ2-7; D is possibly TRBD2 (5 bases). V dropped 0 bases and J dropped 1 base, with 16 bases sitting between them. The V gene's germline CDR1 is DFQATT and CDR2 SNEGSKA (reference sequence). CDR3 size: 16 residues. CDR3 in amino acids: CSARDPLAIPSYEQYF. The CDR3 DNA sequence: TGCAGTGCTAGAGATCCTCTAGCAATCCCTTCCTACGAGCAGTACTTC.

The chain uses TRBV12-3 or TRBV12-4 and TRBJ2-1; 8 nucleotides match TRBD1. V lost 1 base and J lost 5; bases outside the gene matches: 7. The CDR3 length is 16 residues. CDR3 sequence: CASSLGGQGPHNEQFF. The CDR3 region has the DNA TGTGCCAGCAGTTTAGGCGGACAGGGACCCCACAATGAGCAGTTCTTC.

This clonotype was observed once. CDR3 sequence: CASSQEKSGGNQPQHF. The CDR3 DNA sequence: TGCGCCAGCAGCCAAGAGAAGTCAGGGGGCAATCAGCCCCAGCATTTT. The V call is TRBV4-1, the J call TRBJ1-5; D possibly corresponds to TRBD1 (6 bases). V lost 0 bases and J lost 2, with 11 bases in between. The CDR3 extends over 16 amino acids. From germline, CDR1 is MGHRA and CDR2 YSYEKL.

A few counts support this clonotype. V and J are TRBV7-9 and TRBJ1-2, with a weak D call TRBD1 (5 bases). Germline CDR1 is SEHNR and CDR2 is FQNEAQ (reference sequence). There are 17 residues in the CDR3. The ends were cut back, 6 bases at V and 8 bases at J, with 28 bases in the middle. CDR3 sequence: CASRNLGPQDIWAGYTF. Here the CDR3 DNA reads TGTGCCAGCAGAAACCTCGGCCCCCAGGACATATGGGCAGGCTACACCTTC.

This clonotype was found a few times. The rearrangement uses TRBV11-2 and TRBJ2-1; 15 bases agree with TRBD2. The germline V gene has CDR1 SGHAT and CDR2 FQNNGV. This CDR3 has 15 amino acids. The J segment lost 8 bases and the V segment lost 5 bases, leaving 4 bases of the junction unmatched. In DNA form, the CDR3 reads TGTGCCAGCAGCCCGGGACTAGCGGGAGGCCATGAGCAGTTCTTC. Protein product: CASSPGLAGGHEQFF.

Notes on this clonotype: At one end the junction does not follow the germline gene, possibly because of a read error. The DNA of the CDR3 is TGTGCCGGCAGACAGGGGGCGGGGGAGCAGTACTTC. It is translated as CAGRQGAGEQYF. V is TRBV6-6 and J is TRBJ2-7, with 10 bases that match TRBD1. This CDR3 contains 12 residues. CDR1 is MNHNY and CDR2 is SVGAGI in the germline V gene (reference sequence).

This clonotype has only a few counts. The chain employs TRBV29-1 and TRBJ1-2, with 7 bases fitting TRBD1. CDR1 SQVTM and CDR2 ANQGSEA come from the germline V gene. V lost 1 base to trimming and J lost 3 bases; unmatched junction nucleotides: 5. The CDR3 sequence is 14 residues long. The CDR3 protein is CSVEGSGTDYGYTF. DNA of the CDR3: TGCAGCGTTGAAGGTTCCGGGACAGACTATGGCTACACCTTC.

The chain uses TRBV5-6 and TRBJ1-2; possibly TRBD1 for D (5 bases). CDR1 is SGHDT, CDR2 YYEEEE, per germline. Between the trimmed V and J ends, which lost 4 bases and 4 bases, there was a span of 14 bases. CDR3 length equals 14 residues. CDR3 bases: TGTGCCAGCAGCCACCAGACAGCCCGCTATGGCTACACCTTC. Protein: CASSHQTARYGYTF.

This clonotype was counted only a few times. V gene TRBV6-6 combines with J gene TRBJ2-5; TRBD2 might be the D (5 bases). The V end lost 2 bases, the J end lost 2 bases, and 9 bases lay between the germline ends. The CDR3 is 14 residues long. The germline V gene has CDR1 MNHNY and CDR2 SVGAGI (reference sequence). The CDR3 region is CASSYVGVQETQYF. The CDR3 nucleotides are TGTGCCAGCAGTTACGTCGGGGTTCAAGAGACCCAGTACTTC.

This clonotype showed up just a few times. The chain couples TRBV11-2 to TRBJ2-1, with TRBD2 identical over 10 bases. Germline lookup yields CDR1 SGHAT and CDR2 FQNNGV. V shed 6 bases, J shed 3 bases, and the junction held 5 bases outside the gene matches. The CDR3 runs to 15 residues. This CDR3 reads CASRPGLALYNEQFF. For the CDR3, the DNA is TGTGCCAGCAGGCCGGGACTAGCGCTCTACAATGAGCAGTTCTTC.

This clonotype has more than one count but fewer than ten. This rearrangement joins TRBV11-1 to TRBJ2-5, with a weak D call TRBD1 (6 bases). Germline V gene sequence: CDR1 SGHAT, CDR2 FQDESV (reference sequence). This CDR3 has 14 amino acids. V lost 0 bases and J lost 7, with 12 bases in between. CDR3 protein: CASSLADSRGTQYF. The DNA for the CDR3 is TGTGCCAGCAGCTTAGCGGACAGCCGAGGGACCCAGTACTTC.

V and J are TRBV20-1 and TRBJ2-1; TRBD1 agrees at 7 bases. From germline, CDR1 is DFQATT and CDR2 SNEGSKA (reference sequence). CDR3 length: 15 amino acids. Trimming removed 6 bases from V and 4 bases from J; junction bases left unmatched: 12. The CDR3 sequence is CSALTGTAPYNEQFF. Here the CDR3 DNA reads TGCAGTGCCCTTACCGGGACAGCGCCTTACAATGAGCAGTTCTTC.

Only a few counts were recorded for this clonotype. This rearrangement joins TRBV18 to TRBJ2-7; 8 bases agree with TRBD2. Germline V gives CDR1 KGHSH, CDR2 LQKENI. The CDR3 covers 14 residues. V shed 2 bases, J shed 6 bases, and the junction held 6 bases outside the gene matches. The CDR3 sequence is CASSPTGGPSEQYF. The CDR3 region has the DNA TGTGCCAGCTCACCAACGGGGGGGCCCTCCGAGCAGTACTTC.